This passage covers 27 T cell receptor beta chains from one sample sequenced in a study of cytomegalovirus exposure and HLA in healthy donors. Amplification used 60 Vbeta primers and 13 Jbeta primers. Libraries were prepared by immunoSEQ multiplex PCR; TCRdb keeps only in-frame clonotypes and omits some of them. The table includes roughly 120,000 clones, around 79% detected once. Specimen: PBMCs. All receptors derive from a middle-aged woman in good health and CMV-seropositive.

As concerns this clone: One junction end disagrees with the germline gene, perhaps due to a read error. The V call is TRBV7-9, the J call TRBJ2-2, with D uncertain. The CDR3 loop spans 16 amino acids. Looked up from germline, CDR1 is SEHNR and CDR2 is FQNEAQ (reference sequence). The CDR3 spells CSSSLNGVWRTGELFF. The DNA for the CDR3 is TGTTCCAGCAGCCTAAACGGCGTGTGGCGGACCGGGGAGCTGTTTTTT.

V is TRBV28 and J is TRBJ1-2, with 9 bases matching TRBD1. The CDR3 covers 15 residues. Germline V gene data show CDR1 as MDHEN and CDR2 as SYDVKM. Unmatched junction bases numbered 13, after V lost 9 bases and J lost 5 bases. Here the CDR3 DNA reads TGTGCCAGTTACGCCCCCCGGGACAGGGTTTATGGCTACACCTTC. It codes for CASYAPRDRVYGYTF.

The gene calls are TRBV6-5 and TRBJ2-3; possible D gene TRBD1, 6 bases. Looked up from germline, CDR1 is MNHEY and CDR2 is SVGAGI. The length of the CDR3 is 15 residues. The ends were cut back, 4 bases at V and 2 bases at J, with 13 bases in the middle. The CDR3 loop is CASSFSGTPTDTQYF. DNA of the CDR3: TGTGCCAGCAGTTTTTCCGGGACACCCACAGATACGCAGTATTTT.

J is TRBJ2-1 and V is TRBV7-9; 10 bases agree with TRBD2. The germline gives CDR1 SEHNR, CDR2 FQNEAQ (reference sequence). Trimming removed 5 bases from V and 13 bases from J; junction bases left unmatched: 5. The CDR3 runs 12 residues. The CDR3: CASSVSSGGQFF. CDR3 DNA sequence: TGTGCCAGCAGCGTCTCTAGCGGGGGTCAGTTCTTC.

The CDR3 coding sequence is TGTGCCTGGGCCGGAGATGGGTCCCGCACAGATACGCAGTATTTT. Encoded protein: CAWAGDGSRTDTQYF. V and J are TRBV30 and TRBJ2-3; no clear D gene. Germline loops: CDR1 GTSNPN, CDR2 SVGIG (reference sequence). CDR3 length: 15 residues. V dropped 5 bases and J dropped 1 base, with 16 bases sitting between them.

The chain recombines TRBV5-8 with TRBJ2-2; 10 bases line up with TRBD1. The CDR3 length is 16 residues. The junction had 8 bases not matched to a gene; V was cut back by 5 bases and J by 4 bases. Germline V CDR1 and CDR2: SGHTS, YDEGEE. CDR3 in DNA: TGTGCCAGCAGGCCGGGACAGGGGCTTGGCACCGGGGAGCTGTTTTTT. Protein product: CASRPGQGLGTGELFF.

The genes are TRBV4-3 and TRBJ1-2; no definite D call. This CDR3 is built from 16 residues. CDR1 is LGHNA, CDR2 YSLEER, per germline. Trimming pared 9 bases from V and 2 bases from J, leaving 22 bases between. CDR3 loop: CASHPGASPGNYGYTF. The CDR3 nucleotides read TGCGCCAGTCACCCGGGAGCGTCGCCAGGAAACTATGGCTACACCTTC.

The chain uses TRBV2 and TRBJ2-7; TRBD1 might be the D (6 bases). The CDR3 consists of 15 residues. V lost 4 bases, J lost 6 bases, and 19 bases lay in between. CDR1 and CDR2 from the germline V gene are SNHLY and FYNNEI. CDR3 loop: CASSVISRAGAEQYF. The DNA of the CDR3 is TGTGCCAGCAGTGTCATTTCTAGGGCAGGGGCCGAGCAGTACTTC.

The chain has TRBV6-1 and TRBJ1-3; D is undetermined. Germline values: CDR1 MNHNS, CDR2 SASEGT. This CDR3 has 15 amino acids. V lost 1 base to trimming and J lost 1 base, with 8 bases between them. The CDR3 DNA follows: TGTGCCAGCAGTGAAGGACGGACTTCTGGAAACACCATATATTTT. This translates into CASSEGRTSGNTIYF.

Comment on this clone: The germline gene is not matched at one end of the junction; a read error may be the cause. This chain links TRBV20-1 with TRBJ2-7; D not certain. Germline V CDR1 and CDR2: DFQATT, SNEGSKA (reference sequence). The CDR3 sequence is 8 residues long. The CDR3 sequence is CSPGFPQF. The CDR3 DNA sequence: TGCAGCCCAGGCTTCCCACAATTC.

A few counts support this clone. The rearrangement uses TRBV7-2 and TRBJ2-3, with D maybe TRBD1 (7 bases). V shed 5 bases and J shed 9 bases, with 12 bases lying between them. Germline CDR1 reads SGHTA; CDR2 reads FQGNSA. The CDR3 runs to 12 residues. CDR3 loop: CASSQTGRTQYF. The CDR3 DNA is TGTGCCAGCAGCCAGACAGGGAGGACGCAGTATTTT.

This clone was recorded only once. The rearrangement uses TRBV7-2 and TRBJ1-2; the D gene is possibly TRBD1 (5 bases). The CDR3 has 14 amino acids. The V and J ends lost 0 bases and 3 bases respectively, with 8 bases between them. The germline V gene encodes CDR1 SGHTA and CDR2 FQGNSA. CDR3 nucleotides: TGTGCCAGCAGCTTAGCTCTAGGGGACTATGGCTACACCTTC. Encoded protein: CASSLALGDYGYTF.

The gene calls are TRBV7-6 and TRBJ1-2, with TRBD1 matching 7 bases. This CDR3 spans 17 amino acids. The J segment lost 2 bases and the V segment lost 1 base, leaving 10 bases of the junction unmatched. Germline lookup yields CDR1 SGHVS and CDR2 FNYEAQ. CDR3 amino acids: CASSLDPIRGWNYGYTF. DNA of the CDR3: TGTGCCAGCAGCTTAGACCCTATCAGGGGGTGGAACTATGGCTACACCTTC.

The chain recombines TRBV5-5 with TRBJ2-1, with TRBD2 identical over 9 bases. Germline V CDR1 and CDR2: SGHKS, YYEKEE (reference sequence). This CDR3 is 16 amino acids long. Losses at the gene ends were 4 bases for V and 4 bases for J; bases not matched to a gene: 9. The CDR3 reads CASSASLAGAYNEQFF. CDR3 in DNA: TGTGCCAGCAGCGCCTCACTAGCGGGTGCGTACAATGAGCAGTTCTTC.

This sequence joins TRBV5-1 and TRBJ1-2; 10 nucleotides match TRBD1. Trimming removed 0 bases from V and 7 bases from J; junction bases left unmatched: 9. This CDR3 is built from 16 residues. The germline gives CDR1 SGHRS, CDR2 YFSETQ. The CDR3 reads CASSLGLTGGLGGYTF. Here the CDR3 DNA reads TGCGCCAGCAGCTTGGGCCTGACAGGGGGCTTAGGTGGCTACACCTTC. Variable domain in full (rest from reference TRBV5-1 and TRBJ1-2): KAGVTQTPRYLIKTRGQQVTLSCSPISGHRSVSWYQQTPGQGLQFLFEYFSETQRNKGNFPGRFSGRQFSNSRSEMNVSTLELGDSALYLCASSLGLTGGLGGYTFGSGTRLTVV.

The chain has TRBV6-5 and TRBJ2-2, with a tentative D call TRBD2 (7 bases). The V gene's germline CDR1 is MNHEY and CDR2 SVGAGI. V shed 0 bases and J shed 6 bases, with 11 bases lying between them. CDR3 length equals 15 residues. CDR3 loop: CASSYSGGAAGELFF. The CDR3 DNA reads as TGTGCCAGCAGTTACTCAGGGGGGGCTGCCGGGGAGCTGTTTTTT.

The chain couples TRBV29-1 to TRBJ2-7; TRBD2 matches 13 bases. The length of the CDR3 is 16 residues. CDR1 is SQVTM and CDR2 is ANQGSEA in the germline V gene. Unmatched junction bases numbered 10, after V lost 6 bases and J lost 2 bases. In DNA, the CDR3 is TGCAGCGTCCTGGGACTAGCGGGGATGGGGCCCTACGAGCAGTACTTC. This sequence encodes CSVLGLAGMGPYEQYF.

In DNA, the CDR3 is TGTGCCTGGAGTCAGGGGGAGACGGACGAGCAGTACTTC. Its protein is CAWSQGETDEQYF. The V call is TRBV30, the J call TRBJ2-7, with TRBD1 matching over 7 bases. The trim removed 2 bases at V and 5 bases at J, leaving 6 bases unmatched. Germline lookup yields CDR1 GTSNPN and CDR2 SVGIG (reference sequence). The length of the CDR3 is 13 residues.

The chain couples TRBV5-1 to TRBJ1-1; weak D call: TRBD1 (6 bases). V lost 5 bases to trimming and J lost 1 base, with 12 bases between them. The CDR3 length is 14 residues. Per germline, CDR1 SGHRS and CDR2 YFSETQ. DNA for the CDR3: TGCGCCAGCAGACAACAGGGCGCGAACACTGAAGCTTTCTTT. This gives the protein CASRQQGANTEAFF.

The genes are TRBV30 and TRBJ1-5, with D maybe TRBD1 (5 bases). The CDR3 is 14 amino acids. The V and J ends lost 0 bases and 5 bases respectively, with 11 bases between them. The germline gives CDR1 GTSNPN, CDR2 SVGIG (reference sequence). CDR3 nucleotides: TGTGCCTGGAGTGTACTGGGGGGGGATCAGCCCCAGCATTTT. The encoded protein is CAWSVLGGDQPQHF. The full variable domain, rest sourced from reference TRBV30 and TRBJ1-5, is SQTIHQWPATLVQPVGSPLSLECTVEGTSNPNLYWYRQAAGRGLQLLFYSVGIGQISSEVPQNLSASRPQDRQFILSSKKLLLSDSGFYLCAWSVLGGDQPQHFGDGTRLSIL.

The chain recombines TRBV28 with TRBJ1-2; perhaps TRBD1 as D (6 bases). Per the germline V gene, CDR1 is MDHEN and CDR2 is SYDVKM. V was shortened by 5 bases and J by 4 bases, with 11 bases between the two germline ends. The CDR3 loop spans 13 amino acids. CDR3 nucleotides: TGTGCCAGCAGTCGAGGGGGTACCTATGGCTACACCTTC. It encodes CASSRGGTYGYTF.

The V and J genes are TRBV5-1 and TRBJ1-1; D not resolved. Trimming pared 0 bases from V and 5 bases from J, leaving 14 bases between. This CDR3 comprises 15 residues. The germline V gene has CDR1 SGHRS and CDR2 YFSETQ. CDR3 DNA: TGCGCCAGCAGCTTGGTCCAGACAAGTCGAACTGAAGCTTTCTTT. Protein sequence: CASSLVQTSRTEAFF.

V and J are TRBV2 and TRBJ1-3; 9 nucleotides align to TRBD1. This CDR3 is built from 15 residues. Trimming at V came to 6 bases and at J to 8 bases, leaving 11 bases not matched to a gene. The germline V gene encodes CDR1 SNHLY and CDR2 FYNNEI. CDR3 protein: CASRGQGAPGDTIYF. The CDR3 nucleotides read TGTGCCAGCAGGGGACAGGGTGCACCCGGGGACACCATATATTTT.

The chain joins TRBV19 to TRBJ1-1, with D possibly matching TRBD1 (5 bases). The CDR3 extends over 14 amino acids. Germline values: CDR1 LNHDA, CDR2 SQIVND (reference sequence). The V gene lost 3 bases and the J gene lost 7 bases, with 15 bases spanning the gap. DNA for the CDR3: TGTGCCAGTAGTATCCCGGGGACTACCCTTGAAGCTTTCTTT. Its translation is CASSIPGTTLEAFF.

The chain is built from TRBV19 and TRBJ2-3, with 7 bases fitting TRBD1. V was pared by 5 bases and J by 0 bases, with 5 bases of the junction left unmatched. Germline V gene sequence: CDR1 LNHDA, CDR2 SQIVND (reference sequence). The CDR3 totals 15 residues. The CDR3 here is CASSQTTGSTDTQYF. CDR3 sequence (DNA): TGTGCCAGTAGTCAGACGACAGGGAGCACAGATACGCAGTATTTT.

The gene calls are TRBV7-8 and TRBJ2-5; D is possibly TRBD1 (5 bases). This CDR3 is built from 14 residues. Germline V CDR1 and CDR2: SGHVS, FQNEAQ. The V end lost 5 bases, the J end lost 3 bases, and 13 bases lay between the germline ends. The CDR3 sequence: CASSIPDRKETQYF. The CDR3 coding sequence is TGTGCCAGCAGCATCCCCGACAGAAAAGAGACCCAGTACTTC.

V and J are TRBV4-1 and TRBJ1-4, with 7 bases that match TRBD1. The CDR3 has 12 residues. The ends lost 4 bases at V and 7 bases at J; junction bases unmatched: 0. Germline CDR1 reads MGHRA; CDR2 reads YSYEKL. As DNA, the CDR3 is TGCGCCAGCAGCCGGACAGGTGAAAAACTGTTTTTT. Translated, it gives CASSRTGEKLFF.